The 20 T cell receptor beta chains given below trace back to one sample, sequenced in a study of blood T cell repertoires in COVID-19. Sequencing used immunoSEQ multiplex PCR; TCRdb keeps in-frame clones, though not all of them. This table has fewer than 500,000 clones, around 87% appearing once. The sample consisted of PBMCs or T cells enriched from blood (not recorded which). These receptors originate from a man aged 25-45 years who had recovered from COVID-19.

This clone occurred once. J is TRBJ2-7 and V is TRBV6-5, with TRBD1 as a possible D gene (6 bases). The V gene's germline CDR1 is MNHEY and CDR2 SVGAGI. This CDR3 has 12 amino acids. The DNA of the CDR3 is TGTAAGACGTGGGGGCCCCCCTACGAGCAGTACTTC. Protein: CKTWGPPYEQYF.

The table lists this clone with a count of one. This sample also contains other DNA sequences that code for the same CDR3. The chain recombines TRBV5-1 with TRBJ1-2; D remains ambiguous. Germline loops: CDR1 SGHRS, CDR2 YFSETQ. The ends were cut back, 0 bases at V and 5 bases at J, with 11 bases in the middle. This CDR3 region has 14 residues. CDR3 protein: CASSLGQGGYGYTF. In DNA, the CDR3 is TGCGCCAGCAGCTTGGGACAAGGAGGGTATGGCTACACCTTC.

CDR3 DNA sequence: TGTGCCAGCAGCAAAGCGGAGCAGGGGCGTAATCAGCCCCAGCATTTT. It encodes CASSKAEQGRNQPQHF. The V gene is TRBV21-1, the J gene TRBJ1-5; the table's TRBD1 call for D was not verified on the DNA. TRBV21-1 is deemed a pseudogene. The CDR3 runs to 16 residues.

The chain couples TRBV6-1 to TRBJ1-2; 7 positions agree with TRBD1. CDR1 is MNHNS, CDR2 SASEGT, per germline. The CDR3 length is 14 residues. J gave up 4 bases and V 2 bases, and 4 bases lay outside the gene matches. CDR3 in DNA: TGTGCCAGCAGTGAAAGGGACAGACTCTATGGCTACACCTTC. This gives the protein CASSERDRLYGYTF.

The V and J genes are TRBV2 and TRBJ1-1; D perhaps matches TRBD1 (5 bases). The CDR3 runs to 13 residues. Per germline, CDR1 SNHLY and CDR2 FYNNEI. Trimming shortened V by 11 bases and J by 2 bases, and 15 bases separated the two germline ends. CDR3 in amino acids: CAVYGGTNTEAFF. The CDR3 DNA follows: TGTGCCGTCTATGGGGGGACTAACACTGAAGCTTTCTTT.

The rearrangement uses TRBV10-3 and TRBJ2-2, with D possibly TRBD1 on 6 matching bases. The CDR3 sequence is 16 residues long. Germline CDR1 and CDR2: ENHRY and SYGVKD. The V gene lost 8 bases and the J gene lost 2 bases, with 18 bases spanning the gap. CDR3 DNA sequence: TGTGCCATCGATGGGACACCGGATGGAAACACCGGGGAGCTGTTTTTT. Encoded protein: CAIDGTPDGNTGELFF.

The V and J genes are TRBV7-2 and TRBJ2-7, with no clear D. Trimming took off 1 base at V and 5 bases at J, with 15 bases between the two ends. Germline V CDR1 and CDR2: SGHTA, FQGNSA. The CDR3 is 15 residues long. This CDR3 is CASSLEPGYRHEQYF. CDR3 nucleotides: TGTGCCAGCAGCTTAGAACCCGGGTATCGGCACGAGCAGTACTTC.

The chain joins TRBV19 to TRBJ1-2, with D perhaps matching TRBD1 (5 bases). Trimming removed 7 bases from V and 2 bases from J, with 11 bases in between. The CDR3 consists of 13 residues. CDR1 is LNHDA, CDR2 SQIVND, per germline (reference sequence). The CDR3 DNA sequence: TGTGCCAGTACCTTGACAGCGAACTATGGCTACACCTTC. Translating it yields CASTLTANYGYTF.

The chain has TRBV5-6 and TRBJ1-6; possibly TRBD1 for D (5 bases). Trimming took 5 bases from V and 11 from J, leaving 11 bases between them. The CDR3 has 12 amino acids. Looked up from germline, CDR1 is SGHDT and CDR2 is YYEEEE. This chain's CDR3 is CASSPGNPPLHF. CDR3 sequence (DNA): TGTGCCAGCAGTCCAGGGAATCCACCCCTCCACTTT.

V usage is TRBV5-1 and J usage is TRBJ2-5; D not certain. This CDR3 has 15 amino acids. Germline lookup yields CDR1 SGHRS and CDR2 YFSETQ. Trimming cost V 2 bases and J 1 base, with 12 bases left between them. The CDR3 reads CASSFRGTSQETQYF. The CDR3 DNA is TGCGCCAGCAGCTTCAGAGGAACATCCCAAGAGACCCAGTACTTC.

On this clone itself: The identical CDR3 is also encoded by other nucleotide sequences in the sample. V is TRBV5-6 and J is TRBJ1-2; unclear D gene. The CDR3 loop spans 13 amino acids. V was clipped by 4 bases and J by 3 bases, with 10 bases between them. CDR1 SGHDT and CDR2 YYEEEE come from the germline V gene. CDR3 in DNA: TGTGCCAGCAGCCTCGGGAGAGACTATGGCTACACCTTC. This codes for CASSLGRDYGYTF.

This clone was counted a single time. The CDR3 sequence: CASSVTGDGYTF. The CDR3 bases are TGTGCCAGCAGCGTGACAGGGGATGGCTACACCTTC. The V gene is TRBV12-3 or TRBV12-4, the J gene TRBJ1-2; 8 nucleotides match TRBD1. The CDR3 is 12 amino acids. V was clipped by 6 bases and J by 6 bases; unmatched bases: 3.

The rearrangement links TRBV5-6 to TRBJ2-1; a weak D match, TRBD2 (7 bases). The CDR3 totals 15 residues. The germline V and J ends were trimmed by 4 bases and 5 bases, with 16 bases remaining between them. CDR1 is SGHDT and CDR2 is YYEEEE in the germline V gene. CDR3 protein: CASSHSGGPNNEQFF. The CDR3 DNA sequence: TGTGCCAGCAGCCATTCGGGGGGCCCGAACAATGAGCAGTTCTTC.

This clone appeared a few times. The chain carries TRBV4-1 and TRBJ1-4, with a tentative D call TRBD1 (6 bases). V dropped 1 base and J dropped 7 bases, with 13 bases sitting between them. The CDR3 runs 15 residues. Germline V lookup: CDR1 MGHRA, CDR2 YSYEKL. CDR3 region: CASSQGYQGSEKLFF. CDR3 nucleotide sequence: TGCGCCAGCAGCCAAGGGTACCAGGGGTCTGAAAAACTGTTTTTT.

This chain joins TRBV27 and TRBJ2-1, with 13 bases matching TRBD2. V trimming: 5 bases; J trimming: 0 bases; junction bases outside the gene matches: 4. The CDR3 length is 17 residues. Germline V CDR1 and CDR2: MNHEY, SMNVEV (reference sequence). The CDR3 coding sequence is TGTGCCAGCAGTGAACGACTAGCGGGGGGCTCCTACAATGAGCAGTTCTTC. Encoded protein: CASSERLAGGSYNEQFF.

V gene TRBV9 combines with J gene TRBJ1-3, with D maybe TRBD1 (6 bases). Germline assignment: CDR1 SGDLS and CDR2 YYNGEE. The CDR3 is 18 amino acids. The V and J ends lost 0 bases and 2 bases respectively, with 18 bases between them. This CDR3 is CASSVGGGAGLTGNTIYF. The DNA for the CDR3 is TGTGCCAGCAGCGTAGGAGGGGGGGCCGGACTTACTGGAAACACCATATATTTT.

V is TRBV4-1 and J is TRBJ1-2; 9 bases match TRBD1. CDR1 MGHRA and CDR2 YSYEKL come from the germline V gene. The CDR3 extends over 16 amino acids. V lost 4 bases to trimming and J lost 4 bases; unmatched junction nucleotides: 10. The CDR3 here is CASSLHRDRVGYGYTF. Written as DNA, the CDR3 is TGCGCCAGCAGCCTTCATCGGGACAGGGTCGGCTATGGCTACACCTTC.

V and J are TRBV3-1 (or the pseudogene TRBV3-2) and TRBJ2-2; possible D gene TRBD2, 5 bases. CDR1 is LGHDT and CDR2 is YNNKEL in the germline V gene (reference sequence). The CDR3 runs to 14 residues. The V end was cut by 9 bases, the J end by 0 bases, with 11 bases between. Here the CDR3 DNA reads TGTGCCAGTGCTTACGGGGCGAACACCGGGGAGCTGTTTTTT. Amino acid sequence: CASAYGANTGELFF.

The chain combines TRBV25-1 with TRBJ2-7, with TRBD1 matching 9 bases. J gave up 4 bases and V 4 bases, and 8 bases lay outside the gene matches. This CDR3 is built from 15 residues. Per the germline V gene, CDR1 is MGHDK and CDR2 is SYGVNS. CDR3 amino acids: CASSGSGTGFYEQYF. In nucleotides, the CDR3 is TGTGCCAGCAGTGGTTCCGGGACAGGGTTTTACGAGCAGTACTTC.

The chain employs TRBV6-6 and TRBJ1-1, with 10 bases lining up with TRBD1. With 0 bases clipped from V and 4 bases from J, the junction kept 5 bases outside the gene matches. The CDR3 is 16 residues long. Per germline, CDR1 MNHNY and CDR2 SVGAGI (reference sequence). The CDR3 region is CASSYSPGQGITEAFF. The CDR3 coding sequence is TGTGCCAGCAGTTACTCGCCGGGACAGGGGATCACTGAAGCTTTCTTT.